Below, 24 T cell receptor beta chains from the same sample are listed, as sequenced in a study of vaccination and CD4 T cells after COVID-19. Their recognized antigens are unknown. The Oncomine TCR Beta short-read assay was what sequenced the DNA obtained from cultured CD4+ T cells. TCRdb analysed the PCR reads with MiXCR anew, one entry per CDR3 protein. The data contain around 11,000 distinct CDR3 sequences, approximately 60% of them singletons. The treatment is: roughly 11-day PBMC culture with coronavirus spike peptide pools or control peptides (ViraFEST assay). Sequenced input: CD4+ T cells from blood, cultured in vitro. All receptors derive from a human donor who had recovered from COVID-19.

The rearrangement uses TRBV27 and TRBJ1-1; 8 nucleotides align to TRBD1. Germline V gene data show CDR1 as MNHEY and CDR2 as SMNVEV (reference sequence). The trim removed 6 bases at V and 6 bases at J, leaving 15 bases unmatched. The CDR3 consists of 16 residues. CDR3 region: CASRGTGQGAWAEAFF. CDR3 in DNA: TGTGCCAGCAGGGGTACTGGCCAGGGGGCCTGGGCTGAAGCTTTCTTT.

This rearrangement joins TRBV7-9 to TRBJ1-1; TRBD1 matches at 10 bases. V lost 3 bases to trimming and J lost 7 bases; unmatched junction nucleotides: 5. This CDR3 has 14 amino acids. Germline assignment: CDR1 SEHNR and CDR2 FQNEAQ (reference sequence). CDR3 sequence reads: CASSFGTGEGEAFF. The CDR3 coding sequence is TGTGCCAGCAGCTTCGGGACAGGGGAGGGTGAAGCTTTCTTT.

The V gene is TRBV20-1, the J gene TRBJ2-3; TRBD2 matches 9 bases. Germline lookup yields CDR1 DFQATT and CDR2 SNEGSKA (reference sequence). The CDR3 sequence is 14 residues long. The CDR3 DNA reads TGCAGCGGGGGCGGGGGGGCCCGCCCCGGGTCGCAGTATTTT. This translates into CSGGGGARPGSQYF.

This clonotype appeared a few times. The J gene is TRBJ1-2, the V gene TRBV6-1; 9 bases match TRBD1. From germline, CDR1 is MNHNS and CDR2 SASEGT. This CDR3 spans 13 amino acids. Germline trimming cut 8 bases from V and 13 bases from J; bases unmatched to any gene: 14. The DNA of the CDR3 is TGTGCCAGCGGGAAGGACAGGGGAGTCGTTCGCACCTTC. Protein sequence: CASGKDRGVVRTF.

V gene TRBV30 combines with J gene TRBJ2-1, with D maybe TRBD1 (6 bases). The CDR3 loop spans 12 amino acids. With 0 bases removed from V and 9 bases from J, the gap between germline ends came to 9 bases. The germline CDR1 and CDR2 sequences are GTSNPN and SVGIG (reference sequence). In nucleotides, the CDR3 is TGTGCCTGGAGTGTTCAGGGGACTGAGCAGTTCTTC. Translation: CAWSVQGTEQFF.

The chain employs TRBV28 and TRBJ1-1; 8 positions match TRBD1. This CDR3 is 16 amino acids long. Germline-derived CDR1 and CDR2 are MDHEN and SYDVKM. After removal of 4 bases from V and 2 bases from J, the junction contained 9 bases not matched to a gene. CDR3 in amino acids: CASSSPGQGLNTEAFF. The CDR3 DNA reads TGTGCCAGCAGTTCACCTGGACAGGGACTTAACACTGAAGCTTTCTTT.

The V call is TRBV11-2, the J call TRBJ2-7; D unresolved. The CDR3 spans 14 residues. V was shortened by 4 bases and J by 1 base, with 11 bases between the two germline ends. In germline, CDR1 is SGHAT, CDR2 FQNNGV. DNA of the CDR3: TGTGCCAGCAGCTCCGGACCCATATCCTACGAGCAGTACTTC. Protein: CASSSGPISYEQYF.

The chain is built from TRBV20-1 and TRBJ2-3; 7 nucleotides line up with TRBD2. V lost 3 bases and J lost 2; bases outside the gene matches: 11. The germline gives CDR1 DFQATT, CDR2 SNEGSKA (reference sequence). The CDR3 is 16 amino acids. In DNA, the CDR3 is TGCAGTGCTAGTAAAGATTCTGGGACTAACACAGATACGCAGTATTTT. Its protein product is CSASKDSGTNTDTQYF.

The CDR3 nucleotides are TGCGCCAGGTTTTGGCCTCTCGGAGGACTGAGAGGCTACACCTTC. It translates to CARFWPLGGLRGYTF. The chain is built from TRBV10-1 and TRBJ1-2; D remains ambiguous. The CDR3 runs 15 residues. Germline V gives CDR1 WNHNN, CDR2 SYGVQD (reference sequence). The V end lost 9 bases, the J end lost 8 bases, and 25 bases lay between the germline ends.

The chain joins TRBV7-9 to TRBJ1-2; 11 bases map to TRBD1. Germline V gene lookup returns CDR1 SEHNR and CDR2 FQNEAQ (reference sequence). V dropped 5 bases and J dropped 1; count of bases not matched to a gene: 3. This CDR3 is 15 amino acids long. The CDR3 DNA follows: TGTGCCAGCAGCCGGACAGGGGGCGATAACTATGGCTACACCTTC. Encoded protein: CASSRTGGDNYGYTF.

On this clonotype itself: Compared with germline, one end of the junction differs, possibly owing to a read error. This chain uses TRBV6-5 with TRBJ1-5; D is perhaps TRBD1 (5 bases). The CDR3 spans 13 residues. CDR1 and CDR2 (germline): MNHEY, SVGAGI. CDR3 loop: CASIYEGNQPQHF. DNA for the CDR3: TGTGCCAGCATTTACGAGGGGAATCAGCCCCAGCATTTT.

This clonotype was observed a single time. The chain links TRBV5-1 to TRBJ1-1; no clear D. The length of the CDR3 is 13 residues. Trimming stripped 4 bases from V and 3 bases from J, with 10 bases between. Germline values: CDR1 SGHRS, CDR2 YFSETQ. Written as DNA, the CDR3 is TGCGCCAGCAGCGGGCAGACCCACACTGAAGCTTTCTTT. Its translation: CASSGQTHTEAFF.

The chain uses TRBV25-1 and TRBJ1-6; no clear D gene. V was trimmed by 5 bases and J by 6 bases, leaving 8 bases between them. CDR3 length: 13 amino acids. CDR1 and CDR2 from the germline V gene are MGHDK and SYGVNS. This CDR3 reads CASSHGVNSPLHF. The CDR3 nucleotides read TGTGCCAGCAGTCATGGGGTTAATTCACCCCTCCACTTT.

The gene calls are TRBV12-5 and TRBJ2-7, with 11 bases identical to TRBD2. V lost 5 bases to trimming and J lost 7 bases; unmatched junction nucleotides: 10. Germline V gives CDR1 LGHNT, CDR2 FRNRAP. CDR3 size: 15 residues. The CDR3 sequence is CASGLSGTSGREQYF. The CDR3 DNA is TGTGCTAGTGGTCTCTCCGGGACTAGCGGTAGGGAGCAGTACTTC. The full variable domain, with the rest looked up from reference TRBV12-5 and TRBJ2-7, is DARVTQTPRHKVTEMGQEVTMRCQPILGHNTVFWYRQTMMQGLELLAYFRNRAPLDDSGMPKDRFSAEMPDATLATLKIQPSEPRDSAVYFCASGLSGTSGREQYFGPGTRLTVT.

The J gene is TRBJ1-1, the V gene TRBV20-1, with 10 bases identical to TRBD1. Looked up from germline, CDR1 is DFQATT and CDR2 is SNEGSKA (reference sequence). CDR3 length equals 14 residues. Losses at the gene ends were 0 bases for V and 3 bases for J; bases not matched to a gene: 1. The DNA for the CDR3 is TGCAGTGCTAGAGATGGGACAGGGGACACTGAAGCTTTCTTT. Amino acid sequence: CSARDGTGDTEAFF.

The chain is built from TRBV20-1 and TRBJ1-6, with a tentative D call TRBD1 (5 bases). CDR1 is DFQATT and CDR2 is SNEGSKA in the germline V gene (reference sequence). The CDR3 has 15 amino acids. V lost 5 bases, J lost 7 bases, and 18 bases lay in between. CDR3 amino acids: CSAAEGWGRNSPLHF. CDR3 bases: TGCAGTGCTGCGGAGGGGTGGGGTAGGAATTCACCCCTCCACTTT.

The chain combines TRBV28 with TRBJ2-4, with D possibly matching TRBD1 (6 bases). Trimming removed 7 bases from V and 0 bases from J, with 16 bases in between. The CDR3 runs 16 residues. The germline CDR1 and CDR2 sequences are MDHEN and SYDVKM. The CDR3 DNA sequence: TGTGCCAGCACCTTTCGGGGACACATAGCCAAAAACATTCAGTACTTC. It codes for CASTFRGHIAKNIQYF.

This chain joins TRBV20-1 and TRBJ2-1; D remains ambiguous. Trimming removed 1 base at V and 10 bases at J, with 5 bases between. The length of the CDR3 is 10 residues. Germline CDR1 DFQATT, CDR2 SNEGSKA (reference sequence). CDR3 loop: CSARGLEQFF. In DNA, the CDR3 is TGCAGTGCTAGAGGGTTAGAGCAGTTCTTC.

The chain couples TRBV12-3 or TRBV12-4 to TRBJ2-5; TRBD2 is a possible D gene (7 bases). The CDR3 covers 12 residues. The V gene lost 8 bases and the J gene lost 7 bases, with 14 bases spanning the gap. CDR3 coding DNA: TGTGCCAGCGCAAGGGGGGGCGCGACCCAGTACTTC. It is translated as CASARGGATQYF.

CDR3 DNA: TGTGCCAGCAGCAAGAAGGTGGGGAGCGGGAGTTTGCACGAGCAGTACTTC. It is translated as CASSKKVGSGSLHEQYF. V usage is TRBV11-3 and J usage is TRBJ2-7; TRBD2 matches 8 bases. The CDR3 runs 17 residues. Germline CDR1 and CDR2: SGHNT and YENEEA. With 5 bases clipped from V and 5 bases from J, the junction kept 17 bases outside the gene matches.

The chain joins TRBV2 to TRBJ1-1; possible D gene TRBD1, 6 bases. CDR1 and CDR2 from the germline V gene are SNHLY and FYNNEI. V lost 10 bases to trimming and J lost 0 bases, with 12 bases between them. The CDR3 loop spans 13 amino acids. The CDR3 DNA follows: TGTGCCACCAGGGGACAATTGAACACTGAAGCTTTCTTT. It is translated as CATRGQLNTEAFF. Together with reference TRBV2 and TRBJ1-1, the CDR3 gives the full variable domain: EPEVTQTPSHQVTQMGQEVILRCVPISNHLYFYWYRQILGQKVEFLVSFYNNEISEKSEIFDDQFSVERPDGSNFTLKIRSTKLEDSAMYFCATRGQLNTEAFFGQGTRLTVV.

V gene TRBV6-1 combines with J gene TRBJ1-2; D not resolved. V was pared by 6 bases and J by 2 bases, with 10 bases between. This CDR3 is 13 amino acids long. Germline-derived CDR1 and CDR2 are MNHNS and SASEGT. CDR3 bases: TGTGCCAGCAGGCTGGACGCGAACTATGGCTACACCTTC. Protein product: CASRLDANYGYTF.

This chain uses TRBV6-1 with TRBJ2-3, with D possibly being TRBD1 or TRBD2 (5 bases each). This CDR3 is 14 amino acids long. Germline CDR1 MNHNS, CDR2 SASEGT. The ends were cut back, 6 bases at V and 2 bases at J, with 12 bases in the middle. The CDR3 protein is CASRGESYTDTQYF. DNA for the CDR3: TGTGCCAGCAGGGGGGAGAGCTACACAGATACGCAGTATTTT.

This clonotype was seen only a few times. The chain has TRBV6-1 and TRBJ2-2, with TRBD2 matching over 11 bases. There are 15 residues in the CDR3. V shed 7 bases, J shed 5 bases, and the junction held 6 bases outside the gene matches. Germline-derived CDR1 and CDR2 are MNHNS and SASEGT. The CDR3 loop is CASNSGRAMTGELFF. The CDR3 DNA reads TGTGCCAGCAATAGCGGGAGGGCCATGACCGGGGAGCTGTTTTTT.